The 28 T cell receptor beta chains listed next were all sequenced from one sample in a study of PD-1 blockade in classical Hodgkin lymphoma. There was relapse after autologous stem cell transplantation in every patient, and there was variation in brentuximab vedotin exposure. Magnetic negative selection was used to purify CD4+ T cells from PBMCs that had been thawed. Repertoires were generated with immunoSEQ multiplex PCR, while TCRdb's copy carries only in-frame clones and drops some. The repertoire holds more than 25,000 clones, with 65% to 90% as singletons. The sample here was CD4+ T cells from blood, taken at baseline. These TCRs come from a human donor with classical Hodgkin lymphoma.

The chain recombines TRBV7-2 with TRBJ2-2; TRBD2 might be the D (5 bases). The CDR3 runs to 14 residues. Trimming pared 8 bases from V and 4 bases from J, leaving 14 bases between. The germline V gene has CDR1 SGHTA and CDR2 FQGNSA. CDR3 in amino acids: CASLRERVTGELFF. CDR3 nucleotide sequence: TGTGCCAGCCTTCGGGAACGGGTCACCGGGGAGCTGTTTTTT.

The gene calls are TRBV2 and TRBJ2-6; 9 bases map to TRBD1. This CDR3 region has 17 residues. The germline gives CDR1 SNHLY, CDR2 FYNNEI. V was pared by 6 bases and J by 2 bases, with 8 bases of the junction left unmatched. CDR3 amino acids: CASSSKTGGAGANVLTF. CDR3 DNA: TGTGCCAGCAGCTCCAAGACAGGGGGGGCTGGGGCCAACGTCCTGACTTTC. The full variable domain, completed using reference TRBV2 and TRBJ2-6, is EPEVTQTPSHQVTQMGQEVILRCVPISNHLYFYWYRQILGQKVEFLVSFYNNEISEKSEIFDDQFSVERPDGSNFTLKIRSTKLEDSAMYFCASSSKTGGAGANVLTFGAGSRLTVL.

The rearrangement uses TRBV5-1 and TRBJ2-1; D gene uncertain. This CDR3 is 15 amino acids long. The V end was cut by 0 bases, the J end by 8 bases, with 15 bases between. Germline CDR1 is SGHRS and CDR2 is YFSETQ. The CDR3 is CASSLGTKAFDEQFF. CDR3 sequence (DNA): TGCGCCAGCAGCTTGGGAACGAAGGCCTTTGATGAGCAGTTCTTC.

This sequence joins TRBV6-5 and TRBJ2-6, with D unclear. The CDR3 covers 15 residues. Germline V gene data show CDR1 as MNHEY and CDR2 as SVGAGI. The V and J ends lost 5 bases and 5 bases respectively, with 13 bases between them. The CDR3 loop is CASSTDRVWANVLTF. DNA of the CDR3: TGTGCCAGCAGTACGGACCGCGTCTGGGCCAACGTCCTGACTTTC.

This clone was picked up a small number of times. V is TRBV19 and J is TRBJ2-7; D unclear. The germline V gene has CDR1 LNHDA and CDR2 SQIVND (reference sequence). V gave up 8 bases and J gave up 4 bases, with 18 bases separating them. The CDR3 has 14 residues. The CDR3 loop reads CASPTVGLGYEQYF. CDR3 nucleotides: TGTGCCAGTCCGACCGTGGGGTTGGGGTACGAGCAGTACTTC.

In its sample, this clone was seen once. The chain has TRBV7-9 and TRBJ1-1; no firm D call. Germline-derived CDR1 and CDR2 are SEHNR and FQNEAQ (reference sequence). The V and J ends lost 5 bases and 6 bases respectively, with 13 bases between them. The CDR3 extends over 13 amino acids. The CDR3 DNA is TGTGCCAGCAGCGTGAGCGGTTGGGCTGAAGCTTTCTTT. Translated: CASSVSGWAEAFF.

The chain combines TRBV5-1 with TRBJ2-5; 7 bases match TRBD1. This CDR3 contains 14 residues. V shed 4 bases and J 1 base; nucleotides not matched to a gene: 4. The germline CDR1 and CDR2 sequences are SGHRS and YFSETQ. CDR3 DNA sequence: TGCGCCAGCAGCAACACAGGGGCCCAAGAGACCCAGTACTTC. It specifies CASSNTGAQETQYF.

V usage is TRBV4-1 and J usage is TRBJ2-7; 10 bases fit TRBD2. Germline trimming cut 5 bases from V and 0 bases from J; bases unmatched to any gene: 13. This CDR3 is built from 18 residues. Germline lookup yields CDR1 MGHRA and CDR2 YSYEKL. This CDR3 is CASSKQWGLAGDSYEQYF. The DNA for the CDR3 is TGCGCCAGCAGCAAGCAATGGGGCCTAGCGGGAGACTCCTACGAGCAGTACTTC.

This chain links TRBV18 with TRBJ2-5, with D uncertain. The germline V gene encodes CDR1 KGHSH and CDR2 LQKENI. CDR3 size: 16 residues. V was trimmed by 3 bases and J by 1 base, leaving 15 bases between them. The DNA of the CDR3 is TGTGCCAGCTCACCCCAATTAGGTACGGCCCAAGAGACCCAGTACTTC. Translation: CASSPQLGTAQETQYF.

The CDR3 coding sequence is TGTGCCAGCAGCAAAGGGGTAGCGGGAACCACAGATACGCAGTATTTT. Translation: CASSKGVAGTTDTQYF. The chain carries TRBV21-1 and TRBJ2-3; the table calls TRBD2, which could not be checked here. TRBV21-1 counts as a pseudogene. CDR3 size: 16 residues.

V is TRBV2 and J is TRBJ2-5; a possible D gene is TRBD1 (5 bases). Trimming left V 4 bases short and J 5 bases short, with 11 bases between. The germline gives CDR1 SNHLY, CDR2 FYNNEI. The CDR3 runs to 13 residues. CDR3 coding DNA: TGTGCCAGCAGTGTTCTGAACAGGGAGACCCAGTACTTC. It specifies CASSVLNRETQYF.

The rearrangement uses TRBV11-3 and TRBJ2-1, with D uncertain. V was shortened by 5 bases and J by 4 bases, with 21 bases between the two germline ends. This CDR3 has 17 residues. Looked up from germline, CDR1 is SGHNT and CDR2 is YENEEA. The CDR3 loop is CASSLLESAYNYNEQFF. The CDR3 bases are TGTGCCAGCAGCCTATTGGAAAGCGCCTATAATTACAATGAGCAGTTCTTC.

V gene TRBV6-6 combines with J gene TRBJ1-1, with D uncertain. In germline, CDR1 is MNHNY, CDR2 SVGAGI (reference sequence). The V and J ends lost 4 bases and 1 base respectively, with 10 bases between them. The CDR3 runs 14 residues. CDR3 bases: TGTGCCAGCAGTTTCCCGGGAGGGAACACTGAAGCTTTCTTT. This codes for CASSFPGGNTEAFF.

The genes are TRBV18 and TRBJ1-1; D uncertain. This CDR3 is built from 15 residues. Germline lookup yields CDR1 KGHSH and CDR2 LQKENI. V was trimmed by 1 base and J by 3 bases, leaving 12 bases between them. CDR3 in amino acids: CASSPQPRWDTEAFF. Here the CDR3 DNA reads TGTGCCAGCTCACCACAGCCCAGATGGGACACTGAAGCTTTCTTT.

This clone is a singleton in its sample. The gene calls are TRBV14 and TRBJ2-3; no reliable D call. The CDR3 covers 13 residues. Looked up from germline, CDR1 is SGHDN and CDR2 is FVKESK. V lost 4 bases and J lost 2, with 7 bases in between. In DNA form, the CDR3 reads TGTGCCAGCAGCCCGTACAACACAGATACGCAGTATTTT. Translating gives CASSPYNTDTQYF.

V is TRBV11-2 and J is TRBJ1-3; D is unclear. Germline assignment: CDR1 SGHAT and CDR2 FQNNGV. V lost 2 bases and J lost 0, with 8 bases in between. The CDR3 contains 15 residues. CDR3 sequence (DNA): TGTGCCAGCAGCTTACCAGGTTCCTCTGGAAACACCATATATTTT. As protein: CASSLPGSSGNTIYF.

The chain joins TRBV14 to TRBJ1-1, with D possibly matching TRBD1 (5 bases). The CDR3 is 15 amino acids. Germline V gene data show CDR1 as SGHDN and CDR2 as FVKESK. V was cut by 4 bases and J by 8 bases, with 20 bases left in between. The CDR3 bases are TGTGCCAGCAGCCGCGTGAGGGGTCCAACCACAGAAGCTTTCTTT. Translated: CASSRVRGPTTEAFF. The whole variable domain, filled in from reference TRBV14 and TRBJ1-1, reads EAGVTQFPSHSVIEKGQTVTLRCDPISGHDNLYWYRRVMGKEIKFLLHFVKESKQDESGMPNNRFLAERTGGTYSTLKVQPAELEDSGVYFCASSRVRGPTTEAFFGQGTRLTVV.

This chain links TRBV9 with TRBJ1-2; D is ambiguous. The CDR3 sequence is 14 residues long. Trimming removed 0 bases from V and 6 bases from J, with 12 bases in between. Germline V gene lookup returns CDR1 SGDLS and CDR2 YYNGEE. CDR3 coding DNA: TGTGCCAGCAGCGTAGGAGGGCAGTTTAATGGCTACACCTTC. It specifies CASSVGGQFNGYTF.

V is TRBV15 and J is TRBJ2-7; D is perhaps TRBD1 or TRBD2 (5 bases each). V was cut by 3 bases and J by 3 bases, with 15 bases left in between. The germline CDR1 and CDR2 sequences are LNHNV and YYDKDF (reference sequence). The length of the CDR3 is 15 residues. DNA of the CDR3: TGTGCCACCAGCAGTCCAGGGAGACTGGACTACGAGCAGTACTTC. Its protein product is CATSSPGRLDYEQYF.

This clone was detected only a few times. The V and J genes are TRBV11-2 and TRBJ1-5; D is uncertain. Per germline, CDR1 SGHAT and CDR2 FQNNGV. The CDR3 runs 15 residues. Trimming took off 2 bases at V and 2 bases at J, with 10 bases between the two ends. The CDR3 here is CASSLRAGGNQPQHF. Here the CDR3 DNA reads TGTGCCAGCAGCTTACGTGCCGGGGGCAATCAGCCCCAGCATTTT.

The V and J genes are TRBV27 and TRBJ2-2, with 7 bases fitting TRBD2. J was trimmed by 7 bases and V by 1 base; bases with no gene match: 15. CDR3 length equals 18 residues. Germline CDR1 and CDR2: MNHEY and SMNVEV (reference sequence). This chain's CDR3 is CASSLYPLALSVVGELFF. In DNA form, the CDR3 reads TGTGCCAGCAGTTTATACCCACTAGCGCTAAGTGTGGTCGGGGAGCTGTTTTTT.

The chain carries TRBV7-7 and TRBJ2-1; D assignment may be TRBD1 or TRBD2 (5 bases each). V shed 1 base and J shed 10 bases, with 14 bases lying between them. Germline assignment: CDR1 SSHAT and CDR2 FNYEAQ (reference sequence). The CDR3 has 14 amino acids. The CDR3 protein is CASSLGSRGGEQFF. DNA of the CDR3: TGTGCCAGCAGCTTAGGTTCTAGGGGCGGGGAGCAGTTCTTC.

The chain carries TRBV14 and TRBJ1-3; D gene unclear. V shed 3 bases and J shed 0 bases, with 12 bases lying between them. CDR3 length equals 16 residues. The V gene's germline CDR1 is SGHDN and CDR2 FVKESK. The CDR3 nucleotides are TGTGCCAGCAGCCACCGAGCTGCCTACTCTGGAAACACCATATATTTT. This translates into CASSHRAAYSGNTIYF.

J is TRBJ2-3 and V is TRBV18, with 10 nucleotides matching TRBD2. Germline V CDR1 and CDR2: KGHSH, LQKENI. With 6 bases clipped from V and 4 bases from J, the junction kept 10 bases outside the gene matches. The length of the CDR3 is 16 residues. Written as DNA, the CDR3 is TGTGCCAGCTCCTCAGAGTTAGCGGGAGGATCAGATACGCAGTATTTT. Translated: CASSSELAGGSDTQYF. The complete variable domain, with remaining parts taken from reference TRBV18 and TRBJ2-3, reads NAGVMQNPRHLVRRRGQEARLRCSPMKGHSHVYWYRQLPEEGLKFMVYLQKENIIDESGMPKERFSAEFPKEGPSILRIQQVVRGDSAAYFCASSSELAGGSDTQYFGPGTRLTVL.

This chain links TRBV5-6 with TRBJ2-7, with 9 bases that match TRBD2. Germline assignment: CDR1 SGHDT and CDR2 YYEEEE. This CDR3 is 17 amino acids long. The junction had 14 bases not matched to a gene; V was cut back by 3 bases and J by 4 bases. CDR3 protein: CASSSTWGGRGFYEQYF. In DNA form, the CDR3 reads TGTGCCAGCAGCTCTACCTGGGGCGGGAGGGGATTTTACGAGCAGTACTTC.

CDR3 bases: TGCGCCAGCAGCTCACAGGGGTCGGCCGCGAACACCGGGGAGCTGTTTTTT. Translation gives CASSSQGSAANTGELFF. The rearrangement links TRBV5-1 to TRBJ2-2; 7 nucleotides match TRBD1. The CDR3 covers 17 residues. The trim removed 3 bases at V and 0 bases at J, leaving 8 bases unmatched. Germline loops: CDR1 SGHRS, CDR2 YFSETQ.

The chain combines TRBV4-1 with TRBJ2-7, with 10 nucleotides matching TRBD2. The V gene's germline CDR1 is MGHRA and CDR2 YSYEKL. Trimming removed 1 base from V and 2 bases from J; junction bases left unmatched: 8. The CDR3 loop spans 17 amino acids. CDR3 residues: CASSQGLAGVNTYEQYF. The CDR3 region has the DNA TGCGCCAGCAGCCAAGGGCTAGCGGGAGTTAACACCTACGAGCAGTACTTC.

This chain connects TRBV28 to TRBJ2-7; D not resolved. CDR1 is MDHEN and CDR2 is SYDVKM in the germline V gene. The CDR3 covers 16 residues. V was cut by 2 bases and J by 1 base, with 15 bases left in between. Written as DNA, the CDR3 is TGTGCCAGCAGTTTACCTGCCTCAGGTCGGTCCTACGAGCAGTACTTC. Protein sequence: CASSLPASGRSYEQYF.